The 5 T cell receptor beta chains in this list originate from one sample, sequenced in a study of metastatic and nonmetastatic thyroid tumors. TCRdb re-called clones via MiXCR from the PCR reads. The sample carries about 15,000 clones, around 35% recorded once. Every patient underwent thyroid surgery untreated. Sequenced input: tumor tissue. These receptors originate from a female donor with papillary thyroid cancer or a benign thyroid nodule (not recorded which). Some clones in this sample may be carry-over from other donors' samples.

This clone was counted at least ten times. The rearrangement joins TRBV5-4 to TRBJ2-2; D might be TRBD2 (5 bases). The CDR3 covers 14 residues. Germline CDR1 reads SGHNT; CDR2 reads YYREEE (reference sequence). V was cut by 3 bases and J by 6 bases, with 12 bases left in between. The CDR3 DNA sequence: TGTGCCAGCAGCTCCACTGACGGGGCCGGGGAGCTGTTTTTT. Translation: CASSSTDGAGELFF. The variable domain in full, completed from reference TRBV5-4 and TRBJ2-2, reads ETGVTQSPTHLIKTRGQQVTLRCSSQSGHNTVSWYQQALGQGPQFIFQYYREEENGRGNFPPRFSGLQFPNYSSELNVNALELDDSALYLCASSSTDGAGELFFGEGSRLTVL.

This clone is labeled as medium-sized. This sequence joins TRBV9 and TRBJ1-1; D gene ambiguous. Germline V gene lookup returns CDR1 SGDLS and CDR2 YYNGEE. V dropped 0 bases and J dropped 2 bases, with 14 bases sitting between them. The length of the CDR3 is 16 residues. The CDR3 sequence is CASSVGPMNPNTEAFF. The CDR3 region has the DNA TGTGCCAGCAGCGTAGGACCTATGAATCCAAACACTGAAGCTTTCTTT.

The chain has TRBV5-1 and TRBJ2-7; D unresolved. CDR1 and CDR2 from the germline V gene are SGHRS and YFSETQ. V lost 0 bases and J 3 bases, leaving 7 bases between the germline ends. The CDR3 extends over 13 amino acids. CDR3 region: CASSLAGSYEQYF. The DNA for the CDR3 is TGCGCCAGCAGCTTGGCCGGAAGCTACGAGCAGTACTTC.

In its sample, this clone was seen a few times. This rearrangement joins TRBV16 to TRBJ2-7, with D possibly TRBD1 on 7 matching bases. The CDR3 loop spans 15 amino acids. Trimming left V 0 bases short and J 9 bases short, with 18 bases between. The V gene's germline CDR1 is KGHSY and CDR2 FQNENV. The CDR3 DNA sequence: TGTGCCAGCAGCCAATCTACCAGGGGGAGGATAGGGCAGTACTTC. Amino acids: CASSQSTRGRIGQYF.

This clone is deemed medium-sized. The chain links TRBV5-1 to TRBJ1-1; D remains ambiguous. Germline lookup yields CDR1 SGHRS and CDR2 YFSETQ. V was pared by 0 bases and J by 0 bases, with 9 bases between. The CDR3 runs 15 residues. The CDR3 loop is CASSLGAQLNTEAFF. CDR3 DNA: TGCGCCAGCAGCTTGGGAGCGCAGCTGAACACTGAAGCTTTCTTT.